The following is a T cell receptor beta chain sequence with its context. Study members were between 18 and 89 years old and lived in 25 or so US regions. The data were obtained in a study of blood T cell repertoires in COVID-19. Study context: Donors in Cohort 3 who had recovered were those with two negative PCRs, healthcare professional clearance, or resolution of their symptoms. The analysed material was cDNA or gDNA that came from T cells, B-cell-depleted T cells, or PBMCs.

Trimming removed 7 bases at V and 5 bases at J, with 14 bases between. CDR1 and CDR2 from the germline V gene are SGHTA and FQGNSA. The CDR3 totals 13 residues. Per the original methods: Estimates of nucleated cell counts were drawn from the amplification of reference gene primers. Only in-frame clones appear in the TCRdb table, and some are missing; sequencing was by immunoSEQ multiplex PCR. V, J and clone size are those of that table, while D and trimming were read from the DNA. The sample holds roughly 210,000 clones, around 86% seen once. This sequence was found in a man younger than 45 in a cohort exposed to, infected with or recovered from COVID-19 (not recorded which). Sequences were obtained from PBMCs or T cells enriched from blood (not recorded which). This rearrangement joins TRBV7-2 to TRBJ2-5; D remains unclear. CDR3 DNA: TGTGCCAGCACCACCCCTCCCCGGGAGACCCAGTACTTC. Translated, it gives CASTTPPRETQYF.